This paragraph covers one TCR beta chain sequence. This clonotype has more than one count but fewer than ten. What antigen it recognizes has not been identified. Per-nucleotide qualities are absent, and no much larger clonotype sits a single base away. The sample's treatment or condition label is to be understood as: allogeneic hematopoietic cell transplantation with graft depleted of TCRalphabeta T cells and CD19 B cells. The children who served as transplant recipients had been given grafts of TCRalphabeta/CD19-depleted allogeneic hematopoietic cells. The library was generated by PCR. TCRdb records Illumina HiSeq 2500 as the sequencer. TCR library preparation used molecular barcoding, with unique molecular identifiers applied to normalize quantification of the TCRbeta repertoire. Using fastp at Q25 and MiXCR, TCRdb reprocessed the public reads and kept productive beta chains. For every CDR3 protein sequence, its rows merge into one entry that carries the most common genes and DNA. The sample has 580,000 or so distinct CDR3 sequences on record, 20% to 25% of them singletons. Roughly an eighth of the sample comes from the top ten.

These data come from a study of T-cell reconstitution after alpha-beta-depleted transplantation in children (dated by TCRdb to about 2016). Notes on the research overall: Using TCR repertoire profiling, the study quantitatively followed how T-cell immune reconstitution unfolded in children after TCRalphabeta/CD19-depleted allogeneic hematopoietic cell transplantation. Results the study describes overall, beyond this receptor: In some patients, the high TCRbeta diversity seen at day 60 was put down to recipient T cells and intrathymic progenitors that had survived conditioning. Apparently early alphabetaT-cell count recovery about two months after transplant reportedly relied on only several hundred rapidly expanded clones derived from non-depleted graft cells. Hyperexpanded clone frequencies declined over subsequent months; after one year, T-cell counts and TCRbeta diversity were mostly attributed to newly produced T cells.

V loses 5 bases, J loses 1 base, and the germline ends lie 13 bases apart. CDR1 and CDR2, per the germline V gene, are MNHNS and SASEGT. Inclusive of the bounding cysteine and phenylalanine, the CDR3 is 15 residues long. Only the CDR3 region is kept as DNA, spanning 45 bases read in frame from base 1. This clonotype originated in a boy in the first two years of life who had a stem cell transplant for acute myeloid leukemia, so the T cells may come from the graft donor. The rearranged segments are TRBV6-1 and TRBJ2-3, with the D gene not clear enough to name. Here the sequenced sample was PBMCs, mostly from graft donor cells, taken 360 days after TCRalphabeta/CD19-depleted stem cell transplant. The nucleotide sequence reads as follows: TGTGCCAGCAGTCCTCTTTTGGGTGGCACAGATACGCAGTATTTT. It encodes CASSPLLGGTDTQYF.